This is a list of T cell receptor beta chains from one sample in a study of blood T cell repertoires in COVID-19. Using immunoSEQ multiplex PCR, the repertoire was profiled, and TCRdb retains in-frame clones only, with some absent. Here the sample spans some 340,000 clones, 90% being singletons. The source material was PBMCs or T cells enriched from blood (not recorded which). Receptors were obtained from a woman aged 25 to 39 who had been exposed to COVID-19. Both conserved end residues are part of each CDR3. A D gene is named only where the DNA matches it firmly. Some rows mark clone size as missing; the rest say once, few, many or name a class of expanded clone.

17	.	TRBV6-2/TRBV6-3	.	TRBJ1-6	CASSGADWFSYNSPLHF	TGTGCCAGCAGTGGAGCCGACTGGTTCTCCTATAATTCACCCCTCCACTTT
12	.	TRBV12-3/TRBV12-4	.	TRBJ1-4	CASSFVAEKLFF	TGTGCCAGCAGTTTTGTGGCTGAAAAACTGTTTTTT
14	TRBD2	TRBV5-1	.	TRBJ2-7	CASSLAGGSYEQYF	TGCGCCAGCAGCTTGGCCGGGGGGTCATACGAGCAGTACTTC
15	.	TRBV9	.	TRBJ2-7	CASSVEGQGYSEQYF	TGTGCCAGCAGCGTAGAAGGTCAGGGGTATAGCGAGCAGTACTTC
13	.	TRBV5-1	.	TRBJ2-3	CASRPQGTDTQYF	TGCGCCAGCAGGCCCCAGGGCACAGATACGCAGTATTTT
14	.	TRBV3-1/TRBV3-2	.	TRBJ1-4	CASSQGRGWEKLFF	TGTGCCAGCAGCCAAGGAAGGGGGTGGGAAAAACTGTTTTTT
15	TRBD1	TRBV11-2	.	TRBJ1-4	CASSPGQGLNEKLFF	TGTGCCAGCAGCCCGGGACAGGGGTTAAATGAAAAACTGTTTTTT
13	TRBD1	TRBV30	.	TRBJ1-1	CAWTGQGWTEAFF	TGTGCCTGGACCGGACAGGGGTGGACTGAAGCTTTCTTT
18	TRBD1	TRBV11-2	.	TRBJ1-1	CASSSRYSGQELNTEAFF	TGTGCCAGCAGCTCCCGGTACTCGGGACAGGAATTGAACACTGAAGCTTTCTTT
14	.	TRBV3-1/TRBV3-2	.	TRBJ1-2	CASSLGALNYGYTF	TGTGCCAGCAGCCTAGGGGCTCTTAACTATGGCTACACCTTC
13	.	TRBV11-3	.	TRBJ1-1	CASSLGLNTEAFF	TGTGCCAGCAGCTTAGGGCTGAACACTGAAGCTTTCTTT
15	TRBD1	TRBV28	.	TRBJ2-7	CASSGRTGANYEQYF	TGTGCCAGCAGTGGGAGGACAGGGGCCAACTACGAGCAGTACTTC
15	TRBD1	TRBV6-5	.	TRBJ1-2	CASSNSGTGIYGYTF	TGTGCCAGCAGTAACTCCGGGACAGGGATCTATGGCTACACCTTC
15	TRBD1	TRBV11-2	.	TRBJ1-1	CASSPWDRGGTEAFF	TGTGCCAGCAGCCCCTGGGACAGGGGGGGGACTGAAGCTTTCTTT
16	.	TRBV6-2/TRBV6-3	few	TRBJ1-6	CASSYAFGQSNSPLHF	TGTGCCAGCAGTTACGCGTTTGGACAGAGCAATTCACCCCTCCACTTT
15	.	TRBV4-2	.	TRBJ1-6	CASSQAGAYNSPLHF	TGTGCCAGCAGCCAAGCCGGGGCCTATAATTCACCCCTCCACTTT
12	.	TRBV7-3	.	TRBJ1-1	CASSATAGVAFF	TGTGCCAGCAGCGCCACGGCGGGAGTAGCTTTCTTT
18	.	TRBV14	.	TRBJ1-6	CASSQDWRGSGYNSPLHF	TGTGCCAGCAGCCAAGATTGGCGGGGAAGCGGGTATAATTCACCCCTCCACTTT
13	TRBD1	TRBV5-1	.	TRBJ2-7	CASSVQGAGEQYF	TGCGCCAGCAGCGTCCAGGGGGCGGGTGAGCAGTACTTC
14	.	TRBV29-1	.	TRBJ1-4	CSATRSATNEKLFF	TGCAGCGCAACCAGGTCGGCAACTAATGAAAAACTGTTTTTT
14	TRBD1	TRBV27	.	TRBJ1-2	CASSLGTGLYGYTF	TGTGCCAGCAGTCTTGGGACAGGGCTCTATGGCTACACCTTC
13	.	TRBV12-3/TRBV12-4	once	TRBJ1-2	CASSLQGDYGYTF	TGTGCCAGCAGTTTACAGGGCGACTATGGCTACACCTTC
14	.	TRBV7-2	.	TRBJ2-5	CASSLNAGSKTQYF	TGTGCCAGCAGCTTAAATGCGGGCTCGAAGACCCAGTACTTC
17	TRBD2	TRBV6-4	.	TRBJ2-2	CASSVRLAGVNTGELFF	TGTGCCAGCAGTGTAAGACTAGCGGGGGTCAACACCGGGGAGCTGTTTTTT
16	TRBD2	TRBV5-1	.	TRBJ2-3	CASSGISGGPTDTQYF	TGCGCCAGCAGCGGGATAAGCGGGGGACCCACAGATACGCAGTATTTT
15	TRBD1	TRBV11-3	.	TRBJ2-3	CASSVRDRGRDTQYF	TGTGCCAGCAGCGTCCGGGACAGGGGAAGAGATACGCAGTATTTT